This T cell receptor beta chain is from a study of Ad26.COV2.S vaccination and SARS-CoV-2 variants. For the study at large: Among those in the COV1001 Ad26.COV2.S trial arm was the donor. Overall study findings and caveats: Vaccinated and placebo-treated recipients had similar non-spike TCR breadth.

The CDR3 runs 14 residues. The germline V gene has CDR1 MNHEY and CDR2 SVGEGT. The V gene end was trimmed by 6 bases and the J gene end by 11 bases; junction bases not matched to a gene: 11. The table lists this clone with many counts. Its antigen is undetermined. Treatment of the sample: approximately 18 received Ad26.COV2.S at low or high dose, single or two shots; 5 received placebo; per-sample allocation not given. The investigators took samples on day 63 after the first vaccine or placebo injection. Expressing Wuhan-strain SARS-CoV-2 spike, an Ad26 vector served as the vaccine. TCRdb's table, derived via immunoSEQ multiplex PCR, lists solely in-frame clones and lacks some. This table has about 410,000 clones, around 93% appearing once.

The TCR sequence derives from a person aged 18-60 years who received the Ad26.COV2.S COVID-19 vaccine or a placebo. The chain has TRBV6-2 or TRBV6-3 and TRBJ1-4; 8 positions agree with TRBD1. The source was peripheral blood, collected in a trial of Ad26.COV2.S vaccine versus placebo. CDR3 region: CASSRTGRVWKLFF. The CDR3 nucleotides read TGTGCCAGCAGCAGGACAGGGAGGGTTTGGAAACTGTTTTTT.